One T cell receptor (beta chain) is described in this entry. Its antigen is not known. Repertoires were generated with immunoSEQ multiplex PCR, while TCRdb's copy carries only in-frame clones and drops some. Of approximately 180,000 clones listed, just under 95% are singletons. The CDR3 has 15 amino acids. Germline V gives CDR1 SGHTA, CDR2 FQGNSA. V was clipped by 5 bases and J by 0 bases; unmatched bases: 7. The data belong to a study of T cell responses to AZD1222 COVID-19 vaccine. Study results and limitations: Along spike, vaccine-associated CD4 TCRs were found throughout, with dominance at 160-218 and 743-854. Reportedly, close to half of spike-specific TCRs are directed against unmutated variant regions. Vaccination with two AZD1222 doses was followed by a rise in Spike-specific TCR breadth and depth.

The chain is built from TRBV7-2 and TRBJ2-7; TRBD1 matches at 7 bases. This sample comprised peripheral blood, obtained 28 days after the second dose of the MenACWY control vaccine. The sequence derives from an adult who received the MenACWY meningococcal vaccine as a control. CDR3 nucleotide sequence: TGTGCCAGCAGCCCCAGACAGGGAAGCTCCTACGAGCAGTACTTC. Translated, it gives CASSPRQGSSYEQYF.